A selection of T cell receptor beta chains follows, all from one sample in a study of human T cells and chemical hapten exposure. Each CDR3 protein is one row after TCRdb ran MiXCR on the RACE reads. The sample has about 90,000 distinct CDR3 sequences, roughly a tenth seen once. The specimen comprised whole blood, sampled in connection with sensitization to the hapten diphenylcyclopropenone (DPC). The receptors originated from a man between 40 and 49 years old with alopecia areata. Some clones in this sample may be carry-over from other donors' samples. Each CDR3 is given with its conserved first and last residue. Fields, in order: D gene, clone size, V gene, J gene, CDR3 DNA, CDR3 protein. A D gene is named only where the DNA matches it firmly. Clone size is given for some rows only: seen once, a few or many times, or a class if the clone is expanded.

>NA|NA|TRBV5-4|TRBJ2-7
TGTGCCAGCAGCTTGCTAAGGACTGACGAGCAGTACTTC
CASSLLRTDEQYF
>NA|few|TRBV7-9|TRBJ1-3
TGTGCCAGCAGCCGGACAGACTCTGGAAACACCATATATTTT
CASSRTDSGNTIYF
>NA|few|TRBV12-3/TRBV12-4|TRBJ2-1
TGTGCCAGCAGTTTAGGATCCGGGCCGAATGAGCAGTTCTTC
CASSLGSGPNEQFF
>NA|few|TRBV4-1|TRBJ2-3
TGCGCCAGCAGCCAAGATCCCCAGGGACGAGATACGCAGTATTTT
CASSQDPQGRDTQYF
>NA|NA|TRBV6-1|TRBJ1-6
TGTGCCAGCAGTGAATATGGGGATTCACCCCTCCACTTT
CASSEYGDSPLHF
>TRBD1|NA|TRBV30|TRBJ2-7
TGTGCCTGGAACGCCGGGACAGAGGGGGAGCAGTACTTC
CAWNAGTEGEQYF
>TRBD1|many|TRBV5-1|TRBJ1-2
TGCGCCAGCAGCTTGGCAGGGACAGGGTTTGACGGCTACACCTTC
CASSLAGTGFDGYTF
>TRBD1|NA|TRBV6-5|TRBJ1-2
TGTGCCAGCAGCCTACTGTTCTTACCGGGACAGGGGATAGGCTACACCTTC
CASSLLFLPGQGIGYTF
>TRBD1|NA|TRBV5-1|TRBJ2-3
TGCGCCAGCAGCTTGGCCTTCGCACAGGGGCCCGCGGATACGCAGTATTTT
CASSLAFAQGPADTQYF
>TRBD1|NA|TRBV6-2/TRBV6-3|TRBJ1-2
TGTGCCAGCAGTTACTCACCCGGGACAGGGAGAGGCTACACCTTC
CASSYSPGTGRGYTF
>TRBD2|NA|TRBV6-1|TRBJ2-1
TGTGCCAGCAGTTACTCCGGACTTCTAGCGGGACAAAATGAGCAGTTCTTC
CASSYSGLLAGQNEQFF
>NA|few|TRBV25-1|TRBJ2-2
TGTGCCAGCAGTGAATACCCGACTATCACCGGGGAGCTGTTTTTT
CASSEYPTITGELFF
>TRBD2|NA|TRBV7-3|TRBJ2-1
TGTGCCAGCAGCTACGGACTAGCGGGAGGCGGCAATGAGCAGTTCTTC
CASSYGLAGGGNEQFF
>NA|NA|TRBV7-9|TRBJ2-1
TGTGCCAGCAGCTTAGGACTAACCATCGATGAGCAGTTCTTC
CASSLGLTIDEQFF
>TRBD1|NA|TRBV5-1|TRBJ2-3
TGCGCCAGCAGCAGCGGGGACAGGGTGTCCACAGATACGCAGTATTTT
CASSSGDRVSTDTQYF
>TRBD2|NA|TRBV11-1|TRBJ2-3
TGTGCCAGCAGCTTAGCGCCGCGTAGCGGGGGACCCCAAGATACGCAGTATTTT
CASSLAPRSGGPQDTQYF
>NA|few|TRBV10-3|TRBJ1-4
TGTGCCATCAGTGAAGGGGGAAGGAATGAAAAACTGTTTTTT
CAISEGGRNEKLFF
>NA|NA|TRBV3-1|TRBJ2-4
TGTGCCAGCAGCCAAGATAACGTAGCCAAAAACATTCAGTACTTC
CASSQDNVAKNIQYF
>NA|NA|TRBV11-2|TRBJ2-3
TGTGCCAGCAGCTTAACTCCCACGGTCCCAGATACGCAGTATTTT
CASSLTPTVPDTQYF
>NA|many|TRBV12-3/TRBV12-4|TRBJ2-3
TGTGCCAGCCTAGAGACAGATACGCAGTATTTT
CASLETDTQYF
>NA|few|TRBV29-1|TRBJ2-3
TGCAGCGCCATAAGCCTAGGGGCGGATACGCAGTATTTT
CSAISLGADTQYF
>TRBD1|NA|TRBV7-6|TRBJ1-1
TGTGCCAGCAGCTTAGGGGGGGGACAGGGAAACACTGAAGCTTTCTTT
CASSLGGGQGNTEAFF
>NA|few|TRBV5-4|TRBJ1-1
TGTGCCAGCAGCTTGAGTTACTTTGACGCTGAAGCTTTCTTT
CASSLSYFDAEAFF
>NA|few|TRBV20-1|TRBJ2-3
TGCAGTGCTCCCAAGGGCGGGAGCACAGATACGCAGTATTTT
CSAPKGGSTDTQYF
>NA|NA|TRBV9|TRBJ1-1
TGTGCCAGCAGCGTAAGCCCTAGAGGCACTGAAGCTTTCTTT
CASSVSPRGTEAFF
>NA|many|TRBV12-3/TRBV12-4|TRBJ2-3
TGTGCCAGCAGCCCTGTATTGGATACGCAGTATTTT
CASSPVLDTQYF
>TRBD1|few|TRBV7-9|TRBJ2-3
TGTGCCAGCAGCCAGGGGGGCACAGATACGCAGTATTTT
CASSQGGTDTQYF
>TRBD1|NA|TRBV25-1|TRBJ2-7
TGTGCCAGCAGTGAAACCGGGACAGGCTACGAGCAGTACTTC
CASSETGTGYEQYF
>NA|NA|TRBV6-5|TRBJ2-5
TGTGCCAGCAGTTACTCCGGCGGTCACCAAGAGACCCAGTACTTC
CASSYSGGHQETQYF
>NA|many|TRBV18|TRBJ1-2
TGTGCCAGCTCACCAACGGGGACCTATAACTATGGCTACACCTTC
CASSPTGTYNYGYTF
>TRBD2|few|TRBV29-1|TRBJ2-7
TGCAGCGTATTACTAGCGGGAGTGGGAGAGCAGTACTTC
CSVLLAGVGEQYF
>NA|NA|TRBV14|TRBJ2-2
TGTGCCAGCAGCCAAGATCTCACCGGGGAGCTGTTTTTT
CASSQDLTGELFF
>NA|NA|TRBV5-1|TRBJ2-5
TGCGCCAGCAGCTCCCCCGAGGGGACCCAAGAGACCCAGTACTTC
CASSSPEGTQETQYF
>TRBD1|few|TRBV20-1|TRBJ2-7
TGCAGTGCCCCCCGACAGGGATCAGAGCAGTACTTC
CSAPRQGSEQYF
>TRBD1|NA|TRBV20-1|TRBJ2-5
TGCAGTGCTAGTCTCCCCCGGACAGGTCAAGAGACCCAGTACTTC
CSASLPRTGQETQYF
>TRBD1|many|TRBV28|TRBJ1-6
TGTGCCAGCAGCCACGACAGGGATAATTCACCCCTCCACTTT
CASSHDRDNSPLHF
>NA|NA|TRBV12-3/TRBV12-4|TRBJ2-3
TGTGCCAGCAGAGGGCTCCTTGGGGTGGCGCAGTATTTT
CASRGLLGVAQYF